These 20 T cell receptor beta chains share one sample of origin, sequenced in a study of T-cell reconstitution after alpha-beta-depleted transplantation in children. The library targeted TCRbeta and was prepared with unique molecular identifiers. TCRdb recomputed calls from the PCR reads with MiXCR, one row per CDR3 protein. Of roughly 280,000 distinct CDR3 sequences listed, around a tenth are singletons. The sample here was peripheral blood, taken 180 days after TCRalphabeta/CD19-depleted stem cell transplant. These receptors were collected from a male patient aged 2 to 9 who had a stem cell transplant for chronic granulomatous disease, so the T cells may come from the graft donor.

Of note for this clonotype: One base away lies a much larger clone, so this may be a sequencing read error. The rearrangement links TRBV4-3 to TRBJ2-1; 10 nucleotides match TRBD2. With V trimmed by 3 bases and J by 4 bases, 3 bases remained unmatched. Germline V gene sequence: CDR1 LGHNA, CDR2 YSLEER. The CDR3 loop spans 15 amino acids. CDR3: CASSHGLAEYNEQFF. CDR3 coding DNA: TGCGCCAGCAGCCACGGACTAGCGGAGTACAATGAGCAGTTCTTC.

This clonotype showed up many times. The chain has TRBV7-9 and TRBJ1-2; D unclear. Trimming shortened V by 1 base and J by 5 bases, and 8 bases separated the two germline ends. CDR1 is SEHNR, CDR2 FQNEAQ, per germline (reference sequence). The CDR3 has 13 residues. CDR3 DNA: TGTGCCAGCAGCTTAGACGGAATTTATGGCTACACCTTC. It codes for CASSLDGIYGYTF.

This clonotype was seen many times. The chain is built from TRBV28 and TRBJ2-4, with TRBD2 matching 8 bases. With V trimmed by 2 bases and J by 3 bases, 0 bases remained unmatched. Germline V gene data show CDR1 as MDHEN and CDR2 as SYDVKM. This CDR3 has 14 residues. The CDR3 is CASSLAGGKNIQYF. The CDR3 DNA sequence: TGTGCCAGCAGTTTAGCGGGAGGCAAAAACATTCAGTACTTC.

This clonotype has just a few counts. V gene TRBV12-3 or TRBV12-4 combines with J gene TRBJ1-2, with 7 bases identical to TRBD1. This CDR3 is built from 13 residues. Unmatched junction bases numbered 5, after V lost 3 bases and J lost 7 bases. CDR3 DNA sequence: TGTGCCAGCAGTTTGAAGACAGGGTCTGGCTACACCTTC. Translated, it gives CASSLKTGSGYTF.

There are many counts of this clonotype. The chain employs TRBV5-1 and TRBJ2-7; possible D gene TRBD2, 5 bases. V was trimmed by 0 bases and J by 4 bases, leaving 11 bases between them. CDR1 is SGHRS, CDR2 YFSETQ, per germline. The CDR3 is made up of 14 amino acids. The CDR3 reads CASSLAGFQYEQYF. The CDR3 nucleotides read TGCGCCAGCAGCTTGGCGGGGTTCCAATACGAGCAGTACTTC.

This clonotype was counted ten times or more. J is TRBJ2-3 and V is TRBV4-3, with 8 bases that match TRBD2. CDR3 length: 16 residues. V shed 4 bases and J 0 bases; nucleotides not matched to a gene: 6. From germline, CDR1 is LGHNA and CDR2 YSLEER. CDR3 nucleotide sequence: TGCGCCAGCAGCCCCTTACTAGCGGAGAGCACAGATACGCAGTATTTT. Its translation is CASSPLLAESTDTQYF.

This clonotype was counted many times. The chain combines TRBV6-2 or TRBV6-3 with TRBJ2-1; perhaps TRBD2 as D (5 bases). With 5 bases removed from V and 16 bases from J, the gap between germline ends came to 21 bases. CDR3 length: 13 residues. CDR1 is MNHEY and CDR2 is SVGEGT in the germline V gene. The CDR3 DNA follows: TGTGCCAGCAGTACCCCCCCGGGGAGAGGATTATTCTTC. Its translation: CASSTPPGRGLFF.

This clonotype was observed many times. The chain combines TRBV20-1 with TRBJ2-7; TRBD2 agrees at 10 bases. Germline V lookup: CDR1 DFQATT, CDR2 SNEGSKA (reference sequence). This CDR3 spans 14 amino acids. V was pared by 6 bases and J by 4 bases, with 9 bases of the junction left unmatched. CDR3 DNA: TGCAGTGCAAAGATAGCGGGAGGCCGTTACGAGCAGTACTTC. As protein: CSAKIAGGRYEQYF.

This clonotype was recorded at least ten times. The gene calls are TRBV7-8 and TRBJ2-7, with 7 bases lining up with TRBD2. The CDR3 sequence is 15 residues long. Germline CDR1 reads SGHVS; CDR2 reads FQNEAQ. V dropped 0 bases and J dropped 2; count of bases not matched to a gene: 4. The CDR3 is CASSLAASGTYEQYF. The DNA of the CDR3 is TGTGCCAGCAGCTTAGCGGCTAGCGGTACCTACGAGCAGTACTTC.

This clonotype showed up many times. V and J are TRBV7-2 and TRBJ1-5, with TRBD1 as a possible D gene (6 bases). CDR1 is SGHTA, CDR2 FQGNSA, per germline. V lost 6 bases, J lost 6 bases, and 12 bases lay in between. The CDR3 is 13 residues long. CDR3 region: CASSLRGGQPQHF. For the CDR3, the DNA is TGTGCCAGCAGTTTAAGAGGGGGTCAGCCCCAGCATTTT. The variable domain in full, completed from reference TRBV7-2 and TRBJ1-5, reads GAGVSQSPSNKVTEKGKDVELRCDPISGHTALYWYRQSLGQGLEFLIYFQGNSAPDKSGLPSDRFSAERTGGSVSTLTIQRTQQEDSAVYLCASSLRGGQPQHFGDGTRLSIL.

In its sample, this clonotype was seen many times. V and J are TRBV13 and TRBJ2-7, with 8 bases lining up with TRBD1. Germline trimming cut 5 bases from V and 7 bases from J; bases unmatched to any gene: 4. The germline CDR1 and CDR2 sequences are PRHDT and FYEKMQ (reference sequence). The CDR3 consists of 12 residues. The CDR3 loop reads CASSQGAREQYF. Written as DNA, the CDR3 is TGTGCCAGCAGCCAGGGGGCTCGGGAGCAGTACTTC.

This clonotype was observed many times. The gene calls are TRBV12-3 or TRBV12-4 and TRBJ1-5; D perhaps matches TRBD1 (6 bases). Between the trimmed V and J ends, which lost 3 bases and 1 base, there was a span of 10 bases. The CDR3 has 15 amino acids. CDR3: CASSLVRGSNQPQHF. In nucleotides, the CDR3 is TGTGCCAGCAGTTTGGTAAGGGGGAGCAATCAGCCCCAGCATTTT.

This clonotype was recorded many times. This chain connects TRBV28 to TRBJ1-2; D not certain. Trimming cost V 2 bases and J 7 bases, with 8 bases left between them. The CDR3 loop spans 12 amino acids. Germline V gene lookup returns CDR1 MDHEN and CDR2 SYDVKM. The CDR3 loop is CASSLIQSGYTF. In DNA, the CDR3 is TGTGCCAGCAGTTTAATCCAGAGTGGCTACACCTTC.

This clonotype occurred many times. The chain is built from TRBV29-1 and TRBJ2-5; 10 nucleotides align to TRBD1. The V gene end was trimmed by 6 bases and the J gene end by 14 bases; junction bases not matched to a gene: 9. Germline V gene lookup returns CDR1 SQVTM and CDR2 ANQGSEA. This CDR3 has 11 amino acids. The DNA of the CDR3 is TGCAGCGTGGATGCTGGGACAGGGGCTTACTTC. It encodes CSVDAGTGAYF.

In this sample, this clonotype turned up a few times. The gene calls are TRBV12-3 or TRBV12-4 and TRBJ2-7; 13 nucleotides line up with TRBD2. Trimming cost V 2 bases and J 3 bases; bases outside gene matches: 7. The CDR3 contains 17 residues. In DNA, the CDR3 is TGTGCCAGCAGTTTACGGACTAGCGGGGGTGGTTACTACGAGCAGTACTTC. Its protein is CASSLRTSGGGYYEQYF.

This clonotype has at least ten counts. The V gene is TRBV7-2, the J gene TRBJ2-7, with a tentative D call TRBD1 (5 bases). The V end was cut by 0 bases, the J end by 0 bases, with 9 bases between. CDR1 and CDR2 (germline): SGHTA, FQGNSA. The CDR3 sequence is 15 residues long. CDR3 in DNA: TGTGCCAGCAGCTTAGCAAGGGGTAGCTCCTACGAGCAGTACTTC. It codes for CASSLARGSSYEQYF.

In this sample, this clonotype turned up many times. The chain uses TRBV3-1 and TRBJ2-1; no firm D call. The V and J ends lost 1 base and 2 bases respectively, with 12 bases between them. Germline assignment: CDR1 LGHDT and CDR2 YNNKEL (reference sequence). This CDR3 has 16 amino acids. CDR3: CASSQGTLAAYNEQFF. In DNA, the CDR3 is TGTGCCAGCAGCCAAGGGACCCTTGCGGCCTACAATGAGCAGTTCTTC.

This clonotype was counted ten times or more. V is TRBV5-5 and J is TRBJ2-1, with D unresolved. Germline V CDR1 and CDR2: SGHKS, YYEKEE (reference sequence). V was trimmed by 1 base and J by 5 bases, leaving 4 bases between them. The length of the CDR3 is 12 residues. The CDR3 DNA follows: TGTGCCAGCAGCTTGCGGCACAATGAGCAGTTCTTC. Amino acid sequence: CASSLRHNEQFF.

A note on this clonotype: Given a much more abundant clone one base away, this may be a read error. The genes are TRBV5-6 and TRBJ2-7; TRBD1 matches at 9 bases. Germline V gene sequence: CDR1 SGHDT, CDR2 YYEEEE. The CDR3 is made up of 16 amino acids. For the CDR3, the DNA is TGTGCCAGCAGCGGAACACAGGGGGCGCCTCCGTACGAGCTGTACTTC. Amino acid sequence: CASSGTQGAPPYELYF.

Of note for this clonotype: This may be a read error, as it is one base from a much larger clone. The V call is TRBV24-1, the J call TRBJ2-7; D tentatively reads TRBD1 or TRBD2 (5 bases each). This CDR3 is 13 amino acids long. In germline, CDR1 is KGHDR, CDR2 SFDVKD. The V and J ends lost 7 bases and 6 bases respectively, with 15 bases between them. For the CDR3, the DNA is TGTGCCACCAGCCGATTACTGGGGACCGAGCAGTACTTC. Translation gives CATSRLLGTEQYF.